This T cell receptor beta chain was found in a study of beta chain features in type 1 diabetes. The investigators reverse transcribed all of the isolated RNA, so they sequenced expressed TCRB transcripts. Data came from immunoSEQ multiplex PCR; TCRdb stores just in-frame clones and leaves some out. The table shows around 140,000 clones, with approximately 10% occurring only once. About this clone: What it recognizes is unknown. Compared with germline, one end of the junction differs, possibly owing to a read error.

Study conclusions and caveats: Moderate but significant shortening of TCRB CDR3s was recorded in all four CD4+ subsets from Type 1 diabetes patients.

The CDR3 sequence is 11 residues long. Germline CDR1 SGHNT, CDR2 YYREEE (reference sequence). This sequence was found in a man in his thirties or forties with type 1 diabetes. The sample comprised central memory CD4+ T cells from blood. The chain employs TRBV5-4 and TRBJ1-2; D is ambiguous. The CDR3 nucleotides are TGTGCCAGCAGCTTGTCTGGCCGGAGGTACTTC. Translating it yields CASSLSGRRYF.